This T cell receptor beta chain was identified during a study of chemoradiotherapy in HPV16-positive cancers (dated by TCRdb to between 2021 and 2024). About the full investigation: Candidate HPV-specific T-cell clones and common TCR motifs were defined through functional T-cell assays on cells from two HPV16-positive patients. The study set out to ask whether T-cell immunity against the HPV oncoproteins E6 and E7 changes over the course of chemoradiotherapy and whether that immunity affects survival. The candidate HPV-specific TCRs and motifs were subsequently tracked in TCR repertoires obtained from approximately 86 patients with HPV-related cancers.

Because repertoires were sampled repeatedly during chemoradiotherapy, clonal expansion in the tumor microenvironment could be followed. Broader findings and caveats from the paper: The functional definition of HPV-specific T cells came from only a couple of HPV16-positive patients, and the survival association was reported for HPV16-positive patients. Expansion of candidate HPV-specific clones and E7-related TCR motifs was observed in the tumor microenvironment during treatment, whereas no such expansion was observed for non-HPV-specific T cells. In HPV16-positive patients, expansion of HPV-responsive T cells during chemoradiotherapy was associated with improved recurrence-free survival.

A note on this clone: Its antigen is unknown. No quality values exist for individual bases; no much larger clone is one base distant.

The library came from the immunoSEQ multiplex PCR assay. This is the immuneACCESS table as TCRdb keeps it, with only in-frame sequences that have V and J called. A part of the clones is gone; compared with another copy, unresolved V genes explain less than half, and the rest is unexplained. The sample yields under 2,500 clones; roughly two thirds were counted once. Around 30% of the sample is in the top ten clones. Taken from the germline V gene, the CDR1 and CDR2 loops are MRHNA and SNTAGT. The CDR3 has 17 amino acids, counting the end cysteine and phenylalanine. Kept here is only the CDR3 DNA, which spans 51 bases and is read in frame from base 1. V has 6 bases trimmed and J has 5 bases trimmed; junction bases matching no gene number 18.

The sequence is built from TRBV6-4 and TRBJ2-7; 8 bases in the middle match TRBD2. Sequencing used tumor tissue, obtained from a patient who underwent chemoradiotherapy. The clonotype comes from a human donor with HPV-associated anogenital cancer. The CDR3 protein sequence reads: CASRPPPGRGGKHEQYF. The nucleotide sequence is TGTGCCAGCAGACCCCCCCCAGGACGGGGGGGGAAGCACGAGCAGTACTTC.